Following are 27 T cell receptor beta chains from one sample sequenced in a study of cytomegalovirus exposure and HLA in healthy donors. The study ran its PCR with 60 Vbeta and 13 Jbeta primers. Some clones are missing from TCRdb's copy, which holds only in-frame ones; the method was immunoSEQ multiplex PCR. The table shows around 130,000 clones, with more than 80% occurring only once. Material for sequencing was PBMCs. Receptors originate from a woman aged 25 to 39 in good health and CMV-seropositive.

The genes are TRBV27 and TRBJ2-3, with D perhaps TRBD1 (5 bases). The V end was cut by 8 bases, the J end by 7 bases, with 19 bases between. The CDR3 has 14 amino acids. Per the germline V gene, CDR1 is MNHEY and CDR2 is SMNVEV (reference sequence). The CDR3 DNA follows: TGTGCCAGCGGGGCCAGCGCTAGGTCCAATACGCAGTATTTT. This translates into CASGASARSNTQYF.

The genes are TRBV28 and TRBJ1-5; D is perhaps TRBD1 (5 bases). The CDR3 is made up of 14 amino acids. Trimming shortened V by 2 bases and J by 5 bases, and 10 bases separated the two germline ends. Germline V gene lookup returns CDR1 MDHEN and CDR2 SYDVKM. CDR3 in amino acids: CASSLVRGDQPQHF. The CDR3 nucleotides read TGTGCCAGCAGTTTAGTTCGGGGGGATCAGCCCCAGCATTTT.

The chain has TRBV6-5 and TRBJ2-7, with TRBD1 identical over 7 bases. Unmatched junction bases numbered 9, after V lost 3 bases and J lost 4 bases. This CDR3 has 15 residues. The germline V gene encodes CDR1 MNHEY and CDR2 SVGAGI. The CDR3 reads CASSYRDSGTYEQYF. Here the CDR3 DNA reads TGTGCCAGCAGTTATCGGGACAGTGGGACGTACGAGCAGTACTTC.

V usage is TRBV14 and J usage is TRBJ1-1, with TRBD1 matching over 9 bases. Germline assignment: CDR1 SGHDN and CDR2 FVKESK. The CDR3 loop spans 16 amino acids. Trimming removed 5 bases from V and 0 bases from J; junction bases left unmatched: 7. CDR3 amino acids: CASSWEDRGLNTEAFF. In DNA form, the CDR3 reads TGTGCCAGCAGCTGGGAGGACAGGGGTCTGAACACTGAAGCTTTCTTT.

The chain has TRBV5-1 and TRBJ2-1; D not resolved. This CDR3 is 13 amino acids long. Germline lookup yields CDR1 SGHRS and CDR2 YFSETQ. Trimming removed 2 bases at V and 5 bases at J, with 8 bases between. The CDR3 protein is CASSFGWNNEQFF. CDR3 bases: TGCGCCAGCAGCTTCGGGTGGAACAATGAGCAGTTCTTC.

CDR3 residues: CASSRGETEAFF. The CDR3 DNA reads as TGTGCCAGCAGTCGGGGGGAAACTGAAGCTTTCTTT. This chain uses TRBV11-2 with TRBJ1-1; tentatively, D is TRBD1 (5 bases). V gave up 6 bases and J gave up 5 bases, with 10 bases separating them. Germline CDR1 is SGHAT and CDR2 is FQNNGV. This CDR3 has 12 amino acids.

A note on this clone: Other DNA sequences in this sample translate to the same CDR3. The gene calls are TRBV30 and TRBJ1-1, with a weak D call TRBD1 (6 bases). The CDR3 totals 13 residues. Germline V gene data show CDR1 as GTSNPN and CDR2 as SVGIG (reference sequence). Deletions cut 2 bases from V and 1 base from J, with 8 bases between. CDR3 residues: CAWSRGGNTEAFF. The CDR3 coding sequence is TGTGCCTGGAGTAGAGGGGGGAACACTGAAGCTTTCTTT. Based on the CDR3 plus reference TRBV30 and TRBJ1-1, the full variable domain is SQTIHQWPATLVQPVGSPLSLECTVEGTSNPNLYWYRQAAGRGLQLLFYSVGIGQISSEVPQNLSASRPQDRQFILSSKKLLLSDSGFYLCAWSRGGNTEAFFGQGTRLTVV.

The rearrangement links TRBV5-1 to TRBJ2-7; TRBD1 agrees at 8 bases. Germline assignment: CDR1 SGHRS and CDR2 YFSETQ. Trimming removed 4 bases from V and 7 bases from J; junction bases left unmatched: 13. There are 15 residues in the CDR3. The CDR3 nucleotides are TGCGCCAGCAGCCACGCGGACAGGGACGAGGAGGAGCAGTACTTC. Protein: CASSHADRDEEEQYF.

The chain employs TRBV14 and TRBJ1-1; 8 bases match TRBD1. In germline, CDR1 is SGHDN, CDR2 FVKESK. J gave up 5 bases and V 2 bases, and 7 bases lay outside the gene matches. The CDR3 contains 15 residues. The CDR3 nucleotides are TGTGCCAGCAGCCAACAACAGGGGGGGAGAACTGAAGCTTTCTTT. Protein: CASSQQQGGRTEAFF.

J is TRBJ2-3 and V is TRBV29-1, with unresolved D. The V gene lost 4 bases and the J gene lost 1 base, with 6 bases spanning the gap. CDR1 and CDR2 from the germline V gene are SQVTM and ANQGSEA. The CDR3 totals 12 residues. This CDR3 reads CSVVEGTDTQYF. CDR3 nucleotide sequence: TGCAGCGTTGTTGAGGGCACAGATACGCAGTATTTT.

This chain joins TRBV7-3 and TRBJ2-3; 16 bases map to TRBD2. After removal of 2 bases from V and 4 bases from J, the junction contained 6 bases not matched to a gene. The CDR3 consists of 18 residues. CDR1 and CDR2 (germline): SGHTA, FQGTGA. CDR3 DNA sequence: TGTGCCAGCAGCTTACTTCCGGGACTAGCGGGAGGGTCAGATACGCAGTATTTT. Translating gives CASSLLPGLAGGSDTQYF.

The chain combines TRBV9 with TRBJ2-1; weak D call: TRBD2 (6 bases). This CDR3 spans 16 amino acids. In germline, CDR1 is SGDLS, CDR2 YYNGEE. V was shortened by 1 base and J by 3 bases, with 14 bases between the two germline ends. CDR3 sequence: CASSVNPGAIYNEQFF. The DNA for the CDR3 is TGTGCCAGCAGCGTAAATCCGGGAGCAATCTACAATGAGCAGTTCTTC.

The chain couples TRBV6-5 to TRBJ1-1; D call uncertain. V was shortened by 10 bases and J by 0 bases, with 12 bases between the two germline ends. CDR3 size: 13 residues. The germline gives CDR1 MNHEY, CDR2 SVGAGI. The CDR3 coding sequence is TGTGCCACTTTCCGGGAGCTGAACACTGAAGCTTTCTTT. It specifies CATFRELNTEAFF.

This clone was observed a single time. The chain joins TRBV5-1 to TRBJ1-2; TRBD1 might be the D (6 bases). Germline V gene data show CDR1 as SGHRS and CDR2 as YFSETQ. Trimming took off 7 bases at V and 7 bases at J, with 17 bases between the two ends. This CDR3 has 13 amino acids. This CDR3 reads CASSIRGGRGYTF. CDR3 nucleotide sequence: TGCGCCAGCTCCATTAGAGGGGGACGTGGCTACACCTTC.

This chain joins TRBV28 and TRBJ1-5, with 9 bases fitting TRBD1. This CDR3 has 18 amino acids. The germline gives CDR1 MDHEN, CDR2 SYDVKM. Germline trimming cut 7 bases from V and 0 bases from J; bases unmatched to any gene: 13. CDR3 in DNA: TGTGCCAGCACCCTGAGACGGGACAGGGCATATAGCAATCAGCCCCAGCATTTT. It codes for CASTLRRDRAYSNQPQHF. The variable domain in full, with the rest retrieved from reference TRBV28 and TRBJ1-5, is DVKVTQSSRYLVKRTGEKVFLECVQDMDHENMFWYRQDPGLGLRLIYFSYDVKMKEKGDIPEGYSVSREKKERFSLILESASTNQTSMYLCASTLRRDRAYSNQPQHFGDGTRLSIL.

The chain joins TRBV28 to TRBJ1-1, with D unclear. This CDR3 has 14 residues. Germline CDR1 is MDHEN and CDR2 is SYDVKM. The V and J ends lost 1 base and 12 bases respectively, with 18 bases between them. CDR3 region: CASSLLGGRGNTFF. The CDR3 coding sequence is TGTGCCAGCAGTTTATTAGGAGGGCGAGGTAATACTTTCTTT.

The chain recombines TRBV2 with TRBJ1-2; 9 bases agree with TRBD1. Per germline, CDR1 SNHLY and CDR2 FYNNEI. This CDR3 region has 14 residues. J was trimmed by 4 bases and V by 6 bases; bases with no gene match: 6. CDR3 bases: TGTGCCAGCAGACGTACAGGGGGCGGCTATGGCTACACCTTC. This codes for CASRRTGGGYGYTF.

This rearrangement joins TRBV30 to TRBJ2-3; 10 nucleotides agree with TRBD2. Germline values: CDR1 GTSNPN, CDR2 SVGIG (reference sequence). The CDR3 covers 15 residues. Trimming cost V 2 bases and J 8 bases; bases outside gene matches: 10. In nucleotides, the CDR3 is TGTGCCTGGAGTCCTTATAGCGGGAGGTCGGCTACGCAGTATTTT. Its translation is CAWSPYSGRSATQYF.

The gene calls are TRBV10-3 and TRBJ2-2; TRBD2 aligns across 8 bases. J lost 5 bases, V lost 11 bases, and 10 bases had no gene match. Germline V gene data show CDR1 as ENHRY and CDR2 as SYGVKD. The CDR3 loop spans 14 amino acids. Here the CDR3 reads CAAKQSGGTGELFF. In DNA form, the CDR3 reads TGTGCCGCCAAACAAAGCGGGGGTACCGGGGAGCTGTTTTTT.

J is TRBJ2-3 and V is TRBV7-9; possibly TRBD1 for D (8 bases). Per the germline V gene, CDR1 is SEHNR and CDR2 is FQNEAQ (reference sequence). V lost 5 bases, J lost 5 bases, and 20 bases lay in between. This CDR3 contains 16 residues. CDR3 residues: CASSPPLDREGDTQYF. CDR3 in DNA: TGTGCCAGCAGCCCCCCCCTGGACAGGGAGGGAGATACGCAGTATTTT.

The table lists this clone with a few counts. The V gene is TRBV5-4, the J gene TRBJ2-2, with a possible D match to TRBD2 (7 bases). From germline, CDR1 is SGHNT and CDR2 YYREEE (reference sequence). The CDR3 consists of 16 residues. Trimming removed 1 base from V and 7 bases from J, with 17 bases in between. The CDR3 reads CASSLKWGGDNGELFF. DNA of the CDR3: TGTGCCAGCAGCTTGAAATGGGGGGGGGACAACGGGGAGCTGTTTTTT. Variable domain in full (rest from reference TRBV5-4 and TRBJ2-2): ETGVTQSPTHLIKTRGQQVTLRCSSQSGHNTVSWYQQALGQGPQFIFQYYREEENGRGNFPPRFSGLQFPNYSSELNVNALELDDSALYLCASSLKWGGDNGELFFGEGSRLTVL.

The J gene is TRBJ1-1, the V gene TRBV28, with D unclear. Germline values: CDR1 MDHEN, CDR2 SYDVKM. The CDR3 consists of 15 residues. The V end was cut by 2 bases, the J end by 6 bases, with 16 bases between. The CDR3 loop reads CASSLVSRNPPEAFF. The DNA of the CDR3 is TGTGCCAGCAGTTTAGTCTCCAGGAATCCGCCTGAAGCTTTCTTT.

The chain is built from TRBV5-1 and TRBJ2-6; D is unclear. Germline CDR1 and CDR2: SGHRS and YFSETQ. With 0 bases removed from V and 0 bases from J, the gap between germline ends came to 7 bases. The length of the CDR3 is 16 residues. The CDR3 nucleotides are TGCGCCAGCAGCTTGGAGAGGATCTCTGGGGCCAACGTCCTGACTTTC. Translating it yields CASSLERISGANVLTF.

The gene calls are TRBV6-1 and TRBJ1-1; weak D call: TRBD1 (6 bases). Germline values: CDR1 MNHNS, CDR2 SASEGT. V lost 4 bases to trimming and J lost 0 bases, with 12 bases between them. This CDR3 has 15 residues. CDR3 protein: CASSAEGHLNTEAFF. DNA for the CDR3: TGTGCCAGCAGTGCCGAGGGACATTTGAACACTGAAGCTTTCTTT.

The chain combines TRBV11-2 with TRBJ1-3; perhaps TRBD1 as D (5 bases). Germline V gives CDR1 SGHAT, CDR2 FQNNGV. This CDR3 spans 14 amino acids. With 6 bases removed from V and 3 bases from J, the gap between germline ends came to 12 bases. CDR3 residues: CASRLGQHGNTIYF. For the CDR3, the DNA is TGTGCCAGCAGGCTCGGACAACATGGAAACACCATATATTTT. Together with reference TRBV11-2 and TRBJ1-3, the CDR3 gives the full variable domain: EAGVAQSPRYKIIEKRQSVAFWCNPISGHATLYWYQQILGQGPKLLIQFQNNGVVDDSQLPKDRFSAERLKGVDSTLKIQPAKLEDSAVYLCASRLGQHGNTIYFGEGSWLTVV.

As concerns this clone: Other DNA sequences in the sample encode the same CDR3. The rearrangement joins TRBV9 to TRBJ2-1; 8 bases agree with TRBD2. There are 15 residues in the CDR3. V shed 0 bases, J shed 4 bases, and the junction held 3 bases outside the gene matches. CDR1 and CDR2 (germline): SGDLS, YYNGEE. CDR3 DNA sequence: TGTGCCAGCAGCGTAGCGGGGGGGCCTTACAATGAGCAGTTCTTC. It translates to CASSVAGGPYNEQFF.

The gene calls are TRBV19 and TRBJ1-2, with 10 bases matching TRBD1. The CDR3 has 13 amino acids. V was pared by 10 bases and J by 7 bases, with 9 bases of the junction left unmatched. CDR1 is LNHDA and CDR2 is SQIVND in the germline V gene (reference sequence). CDR3 nucleotide sequence: TGTGCCACCCAGGGACAGGGGTTGAGTGGCTACACCTTC. Translating gives CATQGQGLSGYTF. Full variable domain (outside the CDR3, taken from reference TRBV19 and TRBJ1-2): DGGITQSPKYLFRKEGQNVTLSCEQNLNHDAMYWYRQDPGQGLRLIYYSQIVNDFQKGDIAEGYSVSREKKESFPLTVTSAQKNPTAFYLCATQGQGLSGYTFGSGTRLTVV.